Sequencing of this T cell receptor beta chain was carried out in a study of cytomegalovirus exposure and HLA in healthy donors. Study-wide results and caveats: V- and J-gene trimming in TCR beta was tied to a missense DCLRE1C variant by an analysis performed later.

The CDR3 length is 15 residues. The germline V and J ends were trimmed by 0 bases and 2 bases, with 11 bases remaining between them. Germline V gene lookup returns CDR1 LNHDA and CDR2 SQIVND (reference sequence). PCR employed 60 Vbeta and 13 Jbeta primers. The data were produced by immunoSEQ multiplex PCR, yet TCRdb's version contains in-frame clones alone and is incomplete. Of around 130,000 clones listed, 65% to 75% are singletons. Details on this clone: Its antigen is not known.

The V and J genes are TRBV19 and TRBJ2-7; D remains unclear. The sequence derives from a man aged 40-49 years in good health and CMV-seropositive. The sample comprised PBMCs. CDR3 coding DNA: TGTGCCAGTAGTATAGATTTTACCAGTACCTACGAGCAGTACTTC. It specifies CASSIDFTSTYEQYF. The variable domain in full, with the rest retrieved from reference TRBV19 and TRBJ2-7, is DGGITQSPKYLFRKEGQNVTLSCEQNLNHDAMYWYRQDPGQGLRLIYYSQIVNDFQKGDIAEGYSVSREKKESFPLTVTSAQKNPTAFYLCASSIDFTSTYEQYFGPGTRLTVT.